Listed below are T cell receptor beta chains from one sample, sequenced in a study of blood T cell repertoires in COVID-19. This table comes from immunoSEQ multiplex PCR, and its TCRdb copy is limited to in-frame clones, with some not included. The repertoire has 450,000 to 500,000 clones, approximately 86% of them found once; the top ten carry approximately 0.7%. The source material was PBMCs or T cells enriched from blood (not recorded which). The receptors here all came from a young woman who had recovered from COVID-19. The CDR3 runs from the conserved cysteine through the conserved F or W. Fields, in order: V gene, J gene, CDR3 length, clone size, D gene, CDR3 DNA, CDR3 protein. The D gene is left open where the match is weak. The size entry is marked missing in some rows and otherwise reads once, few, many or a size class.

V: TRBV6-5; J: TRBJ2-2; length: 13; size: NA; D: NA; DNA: TGTGCCATTACAAGACAGAACACCGGGGAGCTGTTTTTT; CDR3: CAITRQNTGELFF
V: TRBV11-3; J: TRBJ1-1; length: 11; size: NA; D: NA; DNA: TGTGCCAGCGCCGGGAGGGGCGCGGCTTTCTTT; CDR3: CASAGRGAAFF
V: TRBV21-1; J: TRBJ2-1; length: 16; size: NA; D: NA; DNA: TGTGCCAGCGGGGAACTGAGGGATTTTGGGGACAATGAGCAGTTCTTC; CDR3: CASGELRDFGDNEQFF
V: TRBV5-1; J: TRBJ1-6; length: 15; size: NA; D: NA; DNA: TGCGCCAGCAGCTTGTCGGGGTTGTCCAATTCACCCCTCCACTTT; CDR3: CASSLSGLSNSPLHF
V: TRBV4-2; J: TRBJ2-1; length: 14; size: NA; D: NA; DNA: TGTGCCAGCAGCCAAGCTAACCCCTCAGGAGAGCAGTTCTTC; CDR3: CASSQANPSGEQFF
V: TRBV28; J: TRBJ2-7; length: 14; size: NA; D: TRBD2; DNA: TGTGCCAGCAGTGGCAATCGGGGGGGGTACGAGCAGTACTTC; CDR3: CASSGNRGGYEQYF
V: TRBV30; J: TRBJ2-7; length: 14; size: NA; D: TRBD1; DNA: TGTGCCTGGACACGGGACAGGGGCCCCTACGAGCAGTACTTC; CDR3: CAWTRDRGPYEQYF
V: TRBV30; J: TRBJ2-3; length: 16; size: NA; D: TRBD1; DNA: TGTGCCTGGAGGTGGAGTAGGCAGGGGGTAGGGGATACGCAGTATTTT; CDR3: CAWRWSRQGVGDTQYF
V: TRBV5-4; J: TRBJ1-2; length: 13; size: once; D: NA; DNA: TGTGCCAGCAGCTTGGAGGGGCTCTATGGCTACACCTTC; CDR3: CASSLEGLYGYTF
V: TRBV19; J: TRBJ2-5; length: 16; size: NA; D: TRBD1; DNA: TGTGCCAGTAGTATCAAGGGACAGGGAGGGATCGAGACCCAGTACTTC; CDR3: CASSIKGQGGIETQYF
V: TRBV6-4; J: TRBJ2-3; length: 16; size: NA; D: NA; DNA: TGTGCCAGCAGTGACGTTGGGGGAGGAAGCCCAGATACGCAGTATTTT; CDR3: CASSDVGGGSPDTQYF
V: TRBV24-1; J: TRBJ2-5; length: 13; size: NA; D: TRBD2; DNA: TGTGCCACCCGAAAGAGCGGGGAAGAGACCCAGTACTTC; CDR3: CATRKSGEETQYF
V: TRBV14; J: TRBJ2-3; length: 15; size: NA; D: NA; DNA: TGTGCCAGCAGCCCTCAACGAACTAGCACAGATACGCAGTATTTT; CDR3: CASSPQRTSTDTQYF